The next 5 T cell receptor beta chains were all read from a single sample in a study of T cells in Graves' hyperthyroidism and ophthalmopathy. The CDR3 regions of TCR beta were amplified from RNA transcripts. The HTBI set primed first-round TCR CDR3 RT-PCR. MiXCR, applied by TCRdb to the multiplex PCR reads, yields one record per CDR3 protein. The sample includes hundreds of thousands of distinct CDR3 sequences, about half of them seen just once. The sample taken for sequencing was peripheral blood or thyroid tissue (not recorded which). The receptors were gathered from a woman under 30 with Graves' hyperthyroidism.

V is TRBV5-1 and J is TRBJ1-4; D call uncertain. The CDR3 sequence is 15 residues long. The V and J ends lost 4 bases and 0 bases respectively, with 10 bases between them. CDR1 and CDR2 from the germline V gene are SGHRS and YFSETQ. The CDR3 coding sequence is TGCGCCAGCAGCCTCCAGCCCTCAACTAATGAAAAACTGTTTTTT. Its protein product is CASSLQPSTNEKLFF.

The V gene is TRBV11-2, the J gene TRBJ1-2; weak D call: TRBD1 (5 bases). The length of the CDR3 is 10 residues. The V and J ends lost 11 bases and 11 bases respectively, with 15 bases between them. The germline gives CDR1 SGHAT, CDR2 FQNNGV. The chain's CDR3 is CAWRQLVYTF. In DNA, the CDR3 is TGTGCCTGGAGACAGTTGGTGTACACCTTC.

This clonotype has just a few counts. The rearrangement joins TRBV14 to TRBJ2-7; D unresolved. Per the germline V gene, CDR1 is SGHDN and CDR2 is FVKESK. CDR3 size: 14 residues. V dropped 0 bases and J dropped 5 bases, with 11 bases sitting between them. CDR3 loop: CASSQDGPWNEQYF. CDR3 in DNA: TGTGCCAGCAGCCAAGATGGTCCGTGGAACGAGCAGTACTTC.

The rearrangement links TRBV10-3 to TRBJ1-2; 7 bases agree with TRBD1. V trimming: 10 bases; J trimming: 2 bases; junction bases outside the gene matches: 7. The CDR3 length is 13 residues. Per the germline V gene, CDR1 is ENHRY and CDR2 is SYGVKD. The CDR3 protein is CASQGQVNYGYTF. The DNA of the CDR3 is TGTGCCAGCCAAGGACAGGTCAACTATGGCTACACCTTC.

This clonotype was counted at least ten times. The chain links TRBV7-6 to TRBJ2-6, with 10 nucleotides matching TRBD1. V lost 1 base and J lost 2; bases outside the gene matches: 2. This CDR3 comprises 17 residues. Germline V gene lookup returns CDR1 SGHVS and CDR2 FNYEAQ. CDR3 nucleotides: TGTGCCAGCAGCTTAGGACAGGGGGCAACTGGGGCCAACGTCCTGACTTTC. Translating it yields CASSLGQGATGANVLTF.